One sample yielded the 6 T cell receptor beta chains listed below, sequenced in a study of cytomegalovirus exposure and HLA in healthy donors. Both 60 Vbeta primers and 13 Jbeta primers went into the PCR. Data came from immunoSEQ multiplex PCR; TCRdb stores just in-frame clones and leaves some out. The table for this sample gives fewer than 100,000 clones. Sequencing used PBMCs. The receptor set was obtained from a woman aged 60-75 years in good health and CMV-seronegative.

The CDR3 region has the DNA TGTGCCAGCAGTTACCTAGCGGGAGGTCGCGAGCAGTACTTC. Translation: CASSYLAGGREQYF. V is TRBV6-5 and J is TRBJ2-7; 11 bases are shared with TRBD2. Per the germline V gene, CDR1 is MNHEY and CDR2 is SVGAGI. Trimming took 2 bases from V and 6 from J; bases not matched to a gene: 3. This CDR3 region has 14 residues.

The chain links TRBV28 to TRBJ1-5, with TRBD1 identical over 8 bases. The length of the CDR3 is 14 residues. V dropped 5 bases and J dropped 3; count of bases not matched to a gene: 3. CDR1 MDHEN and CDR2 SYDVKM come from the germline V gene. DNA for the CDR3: TGTGCCAGCAGTGACAGGGGACCCAATCAGCCCCAGCATTTT. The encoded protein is CASSDRGPNQPQHF.

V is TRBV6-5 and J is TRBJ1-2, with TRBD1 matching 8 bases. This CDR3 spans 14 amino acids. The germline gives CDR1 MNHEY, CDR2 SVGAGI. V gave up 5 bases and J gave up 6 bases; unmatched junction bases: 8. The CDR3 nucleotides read TGTGCCAGCAGTCAATCAGGGGGCGGTCATGGCTACACCTTC. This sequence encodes CASSQSGGGHGYTF.

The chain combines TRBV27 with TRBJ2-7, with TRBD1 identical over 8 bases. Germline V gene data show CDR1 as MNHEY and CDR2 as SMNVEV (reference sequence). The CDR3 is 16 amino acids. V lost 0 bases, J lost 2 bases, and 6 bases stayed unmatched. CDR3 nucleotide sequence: TGTGCCAGCAGTTTATCCCGGACAGGGAGCGCCTACGAGCAGTACTTC. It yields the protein CASSLSRTGSAYEQYF.

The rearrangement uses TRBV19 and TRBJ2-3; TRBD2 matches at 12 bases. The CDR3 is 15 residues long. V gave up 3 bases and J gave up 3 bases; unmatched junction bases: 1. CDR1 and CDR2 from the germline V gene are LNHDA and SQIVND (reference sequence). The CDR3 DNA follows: TGTGCCAGTAGTATGCTAGCGGGAGGGACAGATACGCAGTATTTT. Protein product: CASSMLAGGTDTQYF. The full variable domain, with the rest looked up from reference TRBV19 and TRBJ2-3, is DGGITQSPKYLFRKEGQNVTLSCEQNLNHDAMYWYRQDPGQGLRLIYYSQIVNDFQKGDIAEGYSVSREKKESFPLTVTSAQKNPTAFYLCASSMLAGGTDTQYFGPGTRLTVL.

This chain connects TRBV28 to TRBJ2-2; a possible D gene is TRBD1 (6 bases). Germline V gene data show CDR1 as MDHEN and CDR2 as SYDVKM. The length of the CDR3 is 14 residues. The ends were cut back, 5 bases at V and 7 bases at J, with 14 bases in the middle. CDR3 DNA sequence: TGTGCCAGCAGTGCCGGGACACTAAACGGGGAGCTGTTTTTT. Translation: CASSAGTLNGELFF.